What follows are 4 T cell receptor beta chains derived from one specimen sequenced in a study of cytomegalovirus exposure and HLA in healthy donors. Here immunoSEQ multiplex PCR was the method, and the copy in TCRdb shows in-frame clones only, minus some. This table has roughly 200,000 clones, roughly 86% appearing once. Sequencing was performed on PBMCs. These receptors originate from a man aged 25 to 45 in good health and CMV-seropositive.

The gene calls are TRBV27 and TRBJ2-7; 11 nucleotides align to TRBD1. The CDR3 extends over 15 amino acids. CDR1 is MNHEY and CDR2 is SMNVEV in the germline V gene (reference sequence). The V gene end was trimmed by 2 bases and the J gene end by 5 bases; junction bases not matched to a gene: 5. The CDR3 reads CASSLAGTGGNEQYF. The DNA of the CDR3 is TGTGCCAGCAGTTTAGCCGGGACAGGGGGTAACGAGCAGTACTTC.

There are a few counts of this clone. The chain couples TRBV18 to TRBJ2-7; tentatively, D is TRBD1 (5 bases). Germline CDR1 reads KGHSH; CDR2 reads LQKENI. V lost 1 base and J 6 bases, leaving 19 bases between the germline ends. The CDR3 has 16 residues. CDR3 DNA sequence: TGTGCCAGCTCACCACTCTGGGGCGAGGCAATGGGCGAGCAGTACTTC. Translation gives CASSPLWGEAMGEQYF.

The rearrangement uses TRBV9 and TRBJ2-7; 7 bases are shared with TRBD2. This CDR3 has 13 residues. CDR1 SGDLS and CDR2 YYNGEE come from the germline V gene. Losses at the gene ends were 3 bases for V and 3 bases for J; bases not matched to a gene: 3. CDR3 sequence reads: CASSAASGYEQYF. The CDR3 DNA reads TGTGCCAGCAGCGCCGCTAGCGGCTACGAGCAGTACTTC.

The V and J genes are TRBV9 and TRBJ2-3; 7 positions match TRBD1. This CDR3 contains 14 residues. After removal of 3 bases from V and 2 bases from J, the junction contained 3 bases not matched to a gene. Germline V gene lookup returns CDR1 SGDLS and CDR2 YYNGEE. The CDR3 loop reads CASSAQGSTDTQYF. The CDR3 nucleotides are TGTGCCAGCAGCGCACAGGGGTCCACAGATACGCAGTATTTT.